Presented here are 6 T cell receptor beta chains from one specimen sequenced in a study of blood T cell repertoires in COVID-19. The repertoire was sequenced with immunoSEQ multiplex PCR; TCRdb's copy has only in-frame clones and lacks some. The table shows 150,000 to 200,000 clones, with 82% occurring only once. Source material: peripheral blood. The receptors shown here come from a woman in her seventies with acute or convalescent COVID-19.

J is TRBJ1-1 and V is TRBV27; D call uncertain. V lost 3 bases and J 5 bases, leaving 10 bases between the germline ends. CDR1 is MNHEY, CDR2 SMNVEV, per germline (reference sequence). This CDR3 spans 13 amino acids. CDR3 residues: CASSFLRWTEAFF. The CDR3 DNA is TGTGCCAGCAGTTTCCTCAGGTGGACTGAAGCTTTCTTT.

This clone was counted a single time. The chain joins TRBV7-2 to TRBJ1-2, with D possibly TRBD1 on 6 matching bases. Germline values: CDR1 SGHTA, CDR2 FQGNSA. CDR3 length equals 19 residues. V was clipped by 4 bases and J by 1 base, with 25 bases between them. CDR3 DNA sequence: TGTGCCAGCAGCTCCTCGCGTGGACCGGGGGGCGGCCATAACTATGGCTACACCTTC. Residues: CASSSSRGPGGGHNYGYTF. Combining the CDR3 with reference TRBV7-2 and TRBJ1-2 gives the whole variable domain GAGVSQSPSNKVTEKGKDVELRCDPISGHTALYWYRQSLGQGLEFLIYFQGNSAPDKSGLPSDRFSAERTGGSVSTLTIQRTQQEDSAVYLCASSSSRGPGGGHNYGYTFGSGTRLTVV.

V usage is TRBV18 and J usage is TRBJ1-2; weak D call: TRBD1 (6 bases). The CDR3 is 17 amino acids. Germline V CDR1 and CDR2: KGHSH, LQKENI. With 5 bases removed from V and 4 bases from J, the gap between germline ends came to 23 bases. For the CDR3, the DNA is TGTGCCAGCTCAATCCCCGGGACACCTCTCGGAGGCTATGGCTACACCTTC. Encoded protein: CASSIPGTPLGGYGYTF.

This chain connects TRBV7-8 to TRBJ2-7; possible D gene TRBD2, 5 bases. The CDR3 consists of 13 residues. Trimming cost V 5 bases and J 6 bases, with 14 bases left between them. CDR1 SGHVS and CDR2 FQNEAQ come from the germline V gene. The CDR3 bases are TGTGCCAGCAGCCGGGGTGGTCGGAGCGAGCAGTACTTC. Encoded protein: CASSRGGRSEQYF.

This chain links TRBV9 with TRBJ1-5; D gene ambiguous. This CDR3 region has 14 residues. Trimming removed 0 bases at V and 1 base at J, with 5 bases between. Germline assignment: CDR1 SGDLS and CDR2 YYNGEE. CDR3 nucleotides: TGTGCCAGCAGCGTAGGGCGGAGCAATCAGCCCCAGCATTTT. Translated: CASSVGRSNQPQHF.

J is TRBJ2-2 and V is TRBV7-9; 7 nucleotides match TRBD1. The J segment lost 3 bases and the V segment lost 3 bases, leaving 7 bases of the junction unmatched. The germline V gene has CDR1 SEHNR and CDR2 FQNEAQ (reference sequence). The CDR3 spans 16 residues. In DNA, the CDR3 is TGTGCCAGCAGCTTCTCACAGGGGTACGACACCGGGGAGCTGTTTTTT. Encoded protein: CASSFSQGYDTGELFF.